This entry describes one T cell receptor (beta chain). RNA in amounts of roughly 0.45 to 1 ug was reverse transcribed with random hexamers. Using its own MiXCR run on the immunoSEQ multiplex PCR reads, TCRdb lists one record per CDR3 protein. The sample carries more than 150,000 distinct CDR3 sequences, about 95% recorded once. This record comes from a study of CD8 T cells in Susac syndrome. The sample comprised CD4+ T cells from PBMCs. The clonotype originates from a human donor in good health.

For the CDR3, the DNA is TGCAGCGTTGTTCTGGGCCAAGAGACCCAGTACTTC. Translating gives CSVVLGQETQYF. The chain links TRBV29-1 to TRBJ2-5; D is uncertain. V lost 4 bases, J lost 1 base, and 7 bases lay in between. Germline CDR1 is SQVTM and CDR2 is ANQGSEA. This CDR3 spans 12 amino acids.